The rows below give T cell receptor beta chains drawn from one sample of a study of blood T cell repertoires in COVID-19. Measured with immunoSEQ multiplex PCR; TCRdb has only the in-frame clones, and not every one. The table shows over 100,000 clones, with around 80% occurring only once. Sequenced material: peripheral blood. These receptors all come from a woman aged 55-69 years with acute or convalescent COVID-19. The CDR3 runs from the conserved cysteine through the conserved F or W. The D gene is left open where the match is weak. A row's size may be missing; if present it is once, few, many or a size class.

d_call: -
j_call: TRBJ1-1
clone_size: -
v_call: TRBV6-5
cdr3_aa: CASSTGGSTEAFF

d_call: TRBD1
j_call: TRBJ1-4
clone_size: -
v_call: TRBV10-3
cdr3_aa: CAISDPGTGKEKLFF

d_call: -
j_call: TRBJ1-1
clone_size: -
v_call: TRBV6-5
cdr3_aa: CASSSPAAMNTEAFF

d_call: TRBD1
j_call: TRBJ2-1
clone_size: -
v_call: TRBV7-6
cdr3_aa: CASSRRTGHNEQFF

d_call: TRBD1
j_call: TRBJ1-5
clone_size: -
v_call: TRBV3-1/TRBV3-2
cdr3_aa: CASGTGENQPQHF

d_call: -
j_call: TRBJ2-6
clone_size: -
v_call: TRBV2
cdr3_aa: CASLWREGRANVLTF

d_call: TRBD1
j_call: TRBJ1-2
clone_size: few
v_call: TRBV10-3
cdr3_aa: CAISGQGDYGYTF

d_call: -
j_call: TRBJ1-1
clone_size: -
v_call: TRBV27
cdr3_aa: CASSSQGAGAQYNEAFF

d_call: -
j_call: TRBJ1-2
clone_size: -
v_call: TRBV3-1/TRBV3-2
cdr3_aa: CASSPGAVYGYTF

d_call: TRBD1
j_call: TRBJ1-3
clone_size: -
v_call: TRBV2
cdr3_aa: CASQRDSGNTIYF

d_call: TRBD1
j_call: TRBJ1-4
clone_size: -
v_call: TRBV29-1
cdr3_aa: CSVVGGSTNEKLFF

d_call: -
j_call: TRBJ1-2
clone_size: -
v_call: TRBV27
cdr3_aa: CASGGADGYTF

d_call: TRBD1
j_call: TRBJ1-4
clone_size: -
v_call: TRBV30
cdr3_aa: CAWGTGQISDEKLFF

d_call: -
j_call: TRBJ1-5
clone_size: -
v_call: TRBV6-6
cdr3_aa: CASSLSRTDQPQHF

d_call: -
j_call: TRBJ2-1
clone_size: -
v_call: TRBV21-1
cdr3_aa: CASSKMGRELDSYNEQFF

d_call: -
j_call: TRBJ2-4
clone_size: -
v_call: TRBV11-3
cdr3_aa: CASSPGDKNIQYF

d_call: -
j_call: TRBJ1-2
clone_size: once
v_call: TRBV6-1
cdr3_aa: CASSEENGGGYTF

d_call: TRBD1
j_call: TRBJ1-5
clone_size: -
v_call: TRBV5-6
cdr3_aa: CASSFGQGNQPQHF

d_call: -
j_call: TRBJ1-5
clone_size: once
v_call: TRBV12-5
cdr3_aa: CASRDGQRHQPQHF

d_call: TRBD1
j_call: TRBJ2-5
clone_size: -
v_call: TRBV5-4
cdr3_aa: CASSFDQGDQETQYF

d_call: TRBD2
j_call: TRBJ2-3
clone_size: -
v_call: TRBV5-4
cdr3_aa: CASSFPSGGPPDTQYF

d_call: TRBD1
j_call: TRBJ1-2
clone_size: -
v_call: TRBV19
cdr3_aa: CASSSGQTLGGYTF

d_call: TRBD1
j_call: TRBJ2-7
clone_size: -
v_call: TRBV29-1
cdr3_aa: CSVEAAGGTYEQYF

d_call: -
j_call: TRBJ1-5
clone_size: -
v_call: TRBV19
cdr3_aa: CATYRFDQPQHF

d_call: TRBD1
j_call: TRBJ1-2
clone_size: few
v_call: TRBV6-4
cdr3_aa: CASSDSMGQGIYGYTF

d_call: -
j_call: TRBJ1-2
clone_size: -
v_call: TRBV6-5
cdr3_aa: CASSRKGVGYTF

d_call: -
j_call: TRBJ1-2
clone_size: -
v_call: TRBV9
cdr3_aa: CASSVDPAWGYTF

d_call: -
j_call: TRBJ1-1
clone_size: -
v_call: TRBV6-5
cdr3_aa: CASNRPSGTEAFF

d_call: -
j_call: TRBJ1-4
clone_size: -
v_call: TRBV19
cdr3_aa: CASSIGGGAEEKLFF

d_call: TRBD1
j_call: TRBJ1-1
clone_size: few
v_call: TRBV6-5
cdr3_aa: CASSTGQGRSEAFF

d_call: -
j_call: TRBJ1-4
clone_size: few
v_call: TRBV7-9
cdr3_aa: CASSLVEEKLFF

d_call: -
j_call: TRBJ1-1
clone_size: once
v_call: TRBV11-2
cdr3_aa: CASSSQQSTEAFF

d_call: -
j_call: TRBJ1-5
clone_size: -
v_call: TRBV19
cdr3_aa: CASSINRRTRNQPQHF

d_call: TRBD1
j_call: TRBJ2-7
clone_size: -
v_call: TRBV12-3/TRBV12-4
cdr3_aa: CASSSGQGHEQYF

d_call: TRBD1
j_call: TRBJ2-7
clone_size: -
v_call: TRBV24-1
cdr3_aa: CATSPTGGLTDEQYF

d_call: -
j_call: TRBJ1-5
clone_size: -
v_call: TRBV7-3
cdr3_aa: CASSLTGQQPQHF

d_call: -
j_call: TRBJ1-2
clone_size: -
v_call: TRBV7-6
cdr3_aa: CASQVNYGYTF

d_call: TRBD2
j_call: TRBJ2-5
clone_size: -
v_call: TRBV25-1
cdr3_aa: CASSERRTSGALQETQYF

d_call: -
j_call: TRBJ1-1
clone_size: -
v_call: TRBV10-1
cdr3_aa: CASSETPGLGEAFF

d_call: -
j_call: TRBJ1-2
clone_size: -
v_call: TRBV14
cdr3_aa: CASSHSGIGYTF

d_call: -
j_call: TRBJ1-6
clone_size: -
v_call: TRBV3-1/TRBV3-2
cdr3_aa: CASSREGAPGSPLHF

d_call: -
j_call: TRBJ2-3
clone_size: few
v_call: TRBV20-1
cdr3_aa: CSASVFVTDTQYF

d_call: -
j_call: TRBJ1-2
clone_size: -
v_call: TRBV21-1
cdr3_aa: CASGTATSGNSYTF

d_call: TRBD1
j_call: TRBJ2-3
clone_size: -
v_call: TRBV6-5
cdr3_aa: CASSPGQGGTDTQYF

d_call: TRBD1
j_call: TRBJ2-1
clone_size: -
v_call: TRBV6-5
cdr3_aa: CASNRGQRGHQFF

d_call: TRBD1
j_call: TRBJ2-6
clone_size: -
v_call: TRBV11-2
cdr3_aa: CASSLITGDSGANVLTF

d_call: -
j_call: TRBJ1-6
clone_size: -
v_call: TRBV18
cdr3_aa: CASSPGPGRNSPLHF

d_call: TRBD1
j_call: TRBJ1-2
clone_size: -
v_call: TRBV19
cdr3_aa: CASSIEGTGGGYTF

d_call: TRBD1
j_call: TRBJ1-2
clone_size: -
v_call: TRBV19
cdr3_aa: CASSIEDRNGRAYTF

d_call: -
j_call: TRBJ1-2
clone_size: once
v_call: TRBV4-1
cdr3_aa: CASSQEAVYGYTF

d_call: -
j_call: TRBJ1-3
clone_size: -
v_call: TRBV5-6
cdr3_aa: CASSLNLGAGAGNTIYF

d_call: TRBD2
j_call: TRBJ2-1
clone_size: -
v_call: TRBV2
cdr3_aa: CASNGGGAKEQFF